These 13 T cell receptor beta chains were sequenced from one sample in a study of blood T cell repertoires in COVID-19. Clones were sequenced by immunoSEQ multiplex PCR, and TCRdb holds only the in-frame ones, with some missing. Found here are over 120,000 clones, roughly 77% of them singletons; the top ten hold less than 5%. The sequencing sample was made of peripheral blood. These receptors came from a woman in her seventies with COVID-19, enrolled during active disease.

This clone was counted ten times or more. The V call is TRBV30, the J call TRBJ2-1, with D perhaps matching TRBD1 (6 bases). Germline CDR1 GTSNPN, CDR2 SVGIG (reference sequence). The CDR3 covers 16 residues. The V and J ends lost 3 bases and 2 bases respectively, with 17 bases between them. The CDR3 bases are TGTGCCTGGAGCGAACAGTTAGGGGGAGCCTACAATGAGCAGTTCTTC. It codes for CAWSEQLGGAYNEQFF.

The chain has TRBV6-1 and TRBJ2-3, with D maybe TRBD2 (6 bases). The CDR3 sequence is 16 residues long. Trimming pared 3 bases from V and 5 bases from J, leaving 18 bases between. CDR1 and CDR2 from the germline V gene are MNHNS and SASEGT. The CDR3 sequence is CASSDATIAARDTQYF. The CDR3 bases are TGTGCCAGCAGTGATGCGACAATAGCGGCCCGAGATACGCAGTATTTT.

This sequence joins TRBV7-9 and TRBJ2-1; possibly TRBD2 for D (5 bases). V was shortened by 1 base and J by 8 bases, with 24 bases between the two germline ends. CDR3 length: 18 residues. Germline CDR1 and CDR2: SEHNR and FQNEAQ (reference sequence). In nucleotides, the CDR3 is TGTGCCAGCAGCTTAGAGGTTCGGGGTCGGTATGAGGGTTATGAGCAGTTCTTC. Protein product: CASSLEVRGRYEGYEQFF. Supplemented by reference TRBV7-9 and TRBJ2-1, the full variable domain reads DTGVSQNPRHKITKRGQNVTFRCDPISEHNRLYWYRQTLGQGPEFLTYFQNEAQLEKSRLLSDRFSAERPKGSFSTLEIQRTEQGDSAMYLCASSLEVRGRYEGYEQFFGPGTRLTVL.

This chain links TRBV6-5 with TRBJ1-2; D is unresolved. The CDR3 covers 15 residues. CDR1 and CDR2 from the germline V gene are MNHEY and SVGAGI. Trimming removed 6 bases at V and 0 bases at J, with 14 bases between. The CDR3 bases are TGTGCCAGCAGCCGCGCAGGACTCACTAACTATGGCTACACCTTC. Its protein is CASSRAGLTNYGYTF.

This clone was picked up a small number of times. The chain is built from TRBV19 and TRBJ1-2; D is uncertain. V gave up 10 bases and J gave up 4 bases, with 13 bases separating them. CDR3 length: 12 residues. The V gene's germline CDR1 is LNHDA and CDR2 SQIVND (reference sequence). The CDR3 DNA reads as TGTGCCACGGTTGAATCATTCTATGGCTACACCTTC. Translated, it gives CATVESFYGYTF.

This chain connects TRBV5-1 to TRBJ2-7, with a weak D call TRBD1 (6 bases). Germline-derived CDR1 and CDR2 are SGHRS and YFSETQ. Trimming removed 2 bases at V and 4 bases at J, with 10 bases between. This CDR3 comprises 13 residues. CDR3 sequence (DNA): TGCGCCAGCAGCTTAACAGGGAAGTACGAGCAGTACTTC. Translated: CASSLTGKYEQYF. Drawing the rest from reference TRBV5-1 and TRBJ2-7, the complete variable domain is KAGVTQTPRYLIKTRGQQVTLSCSPISGHRSVSWYQQTPGQGLQFLFEYFSETQRNKGNFPGRFSGRQFSNSRSEMNVSTLELGDSALYLCASSLTGKYEQYFGPGTRLTVT.

This CDR3 is CASSPTTVVGTEAFF. The CDR3 DNA follows: TGCGCCAGCAGCCCAACGACAGTGGTCGGAACTGAAGCTTTCTTT. The chain recombines TRBV5-1 with TRBJ1-1, with a tentative D call TRBD1 (5 bases). The V end lost 4 bases, the J end lost 5 bases, and 18 bases lay between the germline ends. The germline gives CDR1 SGHRS, CDR2 YFSETQ. The CDR3 is 15 amino acids.

The V call is TRBV9, the J call TRBJ2-1; D possibly corresponds to TRBD1 (5 bases). V lost 0 bases, J lost 8 bases, and 12 bases lay in between. The CDR3 is 14 residues long. Germline V CDR1 and CDR2: SGDLS, YYNGEE. This chain's CDR3 is CASSVGAGWDEQFF. In DNA form, the CDR3 reads TGTGCCAGCAGCGTAGGAGCAGGGTGGGATGAGCAGTTCTTC.

V usage is TRBV11-2 and J usage is TRBJ2-1; D not resolved. The V gene's germline CDR1 is SGHAT and CDR2 FQNNGV. The V end was cut by 0 bases, the J end by 10 bases, with 10 bases between. The CDR3 extends over 13 amino acids. CDR3 in amino acids: CASSLDRWSEQFF. In DNA, the CDR3 is TGTGCCAGCAGCTTAGACAGATGGAGCGAGCAGTTCTTC.

The V and J genes are TRBV6-2 or TRBV6-3 and TRBJ1-2; TRBD1 aligns across 7 bases. J gave up 3 bases and V 6 bases, and 7 bases lay outside the gene matches. The CDR3 extends over 14 amino acids. In germline, CDR1 is MNHEY, CDR2 SVGEGT. In nucleotides, the CDR3 is TGTGCCAGCAGCCGAGGGGACAGATACTATGGCTACACCTTC. The encoded protein is CASSRGDRYYGYTF.

The genes are TRBV6-1 and TRBJ2-5; 7 positions match TRBD2. J lost 2 bases, V lost 2 bases, and 5 bases had no gene match. This CDR3 comprises 15 residues. The germline gives CDR1 MNHNS, CDR2 SASEGT. Here the CDR3 DNA reads TGTGCCAGCAGTGAACCAGCGGGGATACAAGAGACCCAGTACTTC. It encodes CASSEPAGIQETQYF.

The rearrangement uses TRBV6-1 and TRBJ2-2; 7 bases match TRBD2. The germline CDR1 and CDR2 sequences are MNHNS and SASEGT. The CDR3 contains 16 residues. V lost 4 bases to trimming and J lost 4 bases; unmatched junction nucleotides: 9. For the CDR3, the DNA is TGTGCCAGCAGTGCAAACCCCGGGAGGACCACCGGGGAGCTGTTTTTT. Translation gives CASSANPGRTTGELFF.

This clone was observed a few times. The V gene is TRBV5-6, the J gene TRBJ2-1; tentatively, D is TRBD2 (5 bases). The V gene lost 4 bases and the J gene lost 5 bases, with 13 bases spanning the gap. This CDR3 has 14 amino acids. In germline, CDR1 is SGHDT, CDR2 YYEEEE. In DNA, the CDR3 is TGTGCCAGCAGCCCTGGACCGGGGAACAATGAGCAGTTCTTC. Translation: CASSPGPGNNEQFF.